This T cell receptor (beta chain) comes out of a study of T cell responses to AZD1222 COVID-19 vaccine. The study, taken as a whole, reports: Reports say nearly half of spike-specific TCRs go after unmutated variant regions. Repertoires were sampled only after the peak T cell response.

V was trimmed by 8 bases and J by 4 bases, leaving 9 bases between them. Per germline, CDR1 WSHSY and CDR2 SAAADI. This CDR3 contains 11 residues. Produced via immunoSEQ multiplex PCR; TCRdb's table is partial and in-frame only. The table shows approximately 170,000 clones, with approximately 93% occurring only once. Turning to this clone: Its antigen remains unknown.

Sequencing used peripheral blood, obtained on day 0 of AZD1222 vaccination. This clonotype was sampled from an adult in good health. The genes are TRBV10-2 and TRBJ2-7; the D is unclear. CDR3 DNA: TGCGCCAGCGGTGTTAGATACGAGCAGTACTTC. It is translated as CASGVRYEQYF.